These T cell receptor beta chains were read from a single sample in a study of cytomegalovirus exposure and HLA in healthy donors. Method: immunoSEQ multiplex PCR; TCRdb's copy keeps in-frame clones and lacks some. In the table there are about 210,000 clones, 80% to 90% of which are singletons. What was sequenced was PBMCs. The receptors shown here come from a young woman in good health and CMV-seronegative. CDR3s leave out the opening cysteine and the closing phenylalanine or tryptophan.

12	TRBV28	ASSFGPASYEQY
13	TRBV7-6	ASSLGLAGWATQY
12	TRBV7-3	ASSFPSGDQPQH
12	TRBV19	AASIGTGNYEQY
14	TRBV4-1	ASSQAAEVGANVLT
12	TRBV7-2	ASSLGTGLYEQY
14	TRBV7-9	ASSLLVDFNPGELF
12	TRBV29-1	SVDGQGAHYEQF
12	TRBV5-1	ASSLVGGLYEQY
12	TRBV16	ASSLGGGRTEAF
12	TRBV5-1	ASSLEQEPYEQY
11	TRBV28	ASTGDNQETQY
11	TRBV6-1	ASQEGDSYGYT
16	TRBV28	ASSPPGWGAVGPGELF
13	TRBV28	ASSLQSGGNYGYT
13	TRBV7-6	ASSSLAGVQETQY
16	TRBV9	ASSVDKGGQGGSTEAF
10	TRBV7-9	ASSRARTEAF
16	TRBV11-2	ASSLELAGGTSTDTQY
10	TRBV5-5	ASSLGRYEQY
11	TRBV5-1	ASRDYRLLEAF
14	TRBV7-7	ASSSLGLAGRETQY
14	TRBV7-6	ASSEENGQANYGYT
13	TRBV7-3	ASSPQTSGPYEQY
12	TRBV14	ASSQTSPYNEQF
13	TRBV6-5	ASRGQGPSNQPQH
11	TRBV28	ASSPTERRGYT
8	TRBV20-1	SASPRQQF
13	TRBV11-2	ASSLEPSQYNEQF
17	TRBV5-1	ASSLEVTRAPGSYNEQF
11	TRBV2	ASKRGYSYEQY
14	TRBV29-1	SVAWPDRGGTGELF
13	TRBV19	ASSLGTGAAGELF
12	TRBV5-8	ASSWGRTPYEQY
12	TRBV4-1	ASSQVGRDEKLF
16	TRBV7-2	ASSLAVGPGTPWREQY
12	TRBV5-1	ASKVAGGPYEQY
17	TRBV4-1	ASSQAGLAGPSSYNEQF
11	TRBV7-9	ASSLTGTGELF
13	TRBV10-1	ASSDSGGAGDTQY
12	TRBV28	ASRPGGENTEAF
11	TRBV6-1	ASKEGQGGGYT
13	TRBV15	ATSPSPPGEETQY
11	TRBV7-3	ASSLGRDYEQY
12	TRBV28	ASSLLRGTQPQH
12	TRBV2	ASSLTGTNYEQY
14	TRBV6-1	ASSEWDRINTDTQY
17	TRBV7-3	ASSFPIHQDRELNQPQH
10	TRBV18	ASSPTGVVYT
17	TRBV4-1	ASSQAVGQGRSGANVLT
13	TRBV6-5	ASSYEGDGSYEQY
13	TRBV5-1	ASSLGTTSGDEQF
15	TRBV6-1	ASSVLGTGIRAGELF